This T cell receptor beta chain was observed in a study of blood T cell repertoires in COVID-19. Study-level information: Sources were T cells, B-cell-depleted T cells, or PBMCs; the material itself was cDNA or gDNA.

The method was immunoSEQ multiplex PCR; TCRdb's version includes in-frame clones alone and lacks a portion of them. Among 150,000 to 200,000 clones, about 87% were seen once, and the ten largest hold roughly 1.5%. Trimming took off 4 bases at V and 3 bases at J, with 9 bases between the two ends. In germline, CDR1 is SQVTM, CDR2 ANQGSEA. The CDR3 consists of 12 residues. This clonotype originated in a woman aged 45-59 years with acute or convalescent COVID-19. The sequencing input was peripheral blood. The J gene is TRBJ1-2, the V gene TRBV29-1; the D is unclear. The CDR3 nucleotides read TGCAGCGTTGTGGAGGATGACTATGGCTACACCTTC. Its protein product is CSVVEDDYGYTF.